The rows below give T cell receptor beta chains drawn from one sample of a study of post-analysis software for immune sequencing data. TCRdb re-derived calls from the PCR reads in MiXCR, one entry per CDR3 protein. The sample carries 820,000 or so distinct CDR3 sequences, around 50% recorded once. Sequencing was carried out using blood. The source of these receptors is a girl aged 5 to 17 with multiple sclerosis. CDR3s include the opening cysteine and the closing phenylalanine or tryptophan. D genes are given only for firm matches. Size is stated for part of the rows, as once, few or many counts, or as a class when the clone is expanded.

TRBJ1-5 | TRBV5-1 | NA | NA | CASSLDSIQPQHF | TGCGCCAGCAGCCTAGACAGTATTCAGCCCCAGCATTTT
TRBJ1-5 | TRBV20-1 | NA | few | CSASPRHSNQPQHF | TGCAGTGCTAGCCCCAGGCATAGCAATCAGCCCCAGCATTTT
TRBJ2-7 | TRBV20-1 | NA | once | CSARDGGAYGQYF | TGCAGTGCTAGAGATGGGGGGGCCTACGGGCAGTACTTC
TRBJ1-5 | TRBV5-6 | NA | NA | CASSPRWSNQPQHF | TGTGCCAGCAGCCCGAGATGGAGCAATCAGCCCCAGCATTTT
TRBJ2-7 | TRBV20-1 | NA | NA | CSARSVARVTPYEQYF | TGCAGTGCTAGATCGGTCGCGAGGGTGACCCCCTACGAGCAGTACTTC
TRBJ2-5 | TRBV5-1 | TRBD2 | NA | CASSLVGSGASWETQYF | TGCGCCAGCAGCTTGGTCGGTAGCGGGGCCTCCTGGGAGACCCAGTACTTC
TRBJ2-3 | TRBV10-1 | NA | NA | CASSGGNTQYF | TGCGCCAGCAGTGGAGGCAATACGCAGTATTTT
TRBJ2-5 | TRBV11-1 | NA | NA | CASSLQGGEAQYF | TGTGCCAGCAGCCTACAGGGGGGGGAGGCCCAGTACTTC
TRBJ1-2 | TRBV29-1 | TRBD1 | NA | CSVYDTGDRGQDGYTF | TGCAGCGTTTACGATACCGGGGACAGGGGGCAGGATGGCTACACCTTC
TRBJ2-7 | TRBV5-6 | TRBD2 | few | CASSHGTSGYYEQYF | TGTGCCAGCAGCCATGGGACTAGCGGTTACTACGAGCAGTACTTC
TRBJ2-7 | TRBV20-1 | NA | few | CSARGGAFSEQYF | TGCAGTGCTAGAGGGGGCGCTTTTTCCGAGCAGTACTTC
TRBJ1-5 | TRBV6-2/TRBV6-3 | NA | NA | CASRPVGTLVNQPQHF | TGTGCCAGCAGGCCCGTGGGCACCTTGGTAAATCAGCCCCAGCATTTT
TRBJ1-5 | TRBV4-1 | NA | few | CASSQEYTVNQPQHF | TGCGCCAGCAGCCAAGAGTACACAGTCAATCAGCCCCAGCATTTT
TRBJ2-5 | TRBV20-1 | NA | NA | CSARTSWAQETQYF | TGCAGTGCTAGGACGAGCTGGGCACAAGAGACCCAGTACTTC
TRBJ2-7 | TRBV24-1 | NA | NA | CATSDTFQGTEQYF | TGTGCCACCAGTGATACATTCCAGGGAACCGAGCAGTACTTC
TRBJ1-2 | TRBV28 | NA | NA | CASEGNNRYGYTF | TGTGCCAGCGAAGGGAATAATCGGTATGGCTACACCTTC
TRBJ1-2 | TRBV29-1 | NA | NA | CSVGNGGHLGGYTF | TGCAGCGTTGGAAACGGGGGACACCTAGGTGGCTACACCTTC
TRBJ2-3 | TRBV5-1 | NA | NA | CASSTDGFGTDTQYF | TGCGCCAGCAGCACCGACGGGTTTGGCACAGATACGCAGTATTTT
TRBJ2-1 | TRBV20-1 | NA | NA | CSARDEGNRANEQFF | TGCAGTGCTAGAGACGAGGGTAACCGGGCCAATGAGCAGTTCTTC
TRBJ1-2 | TRBV12-3/TRBV12-4 | NA | few | CASSPRGSYGYTF | TGTGCCAGCAGCCCCCGTGGGAGCTATGGCTACACCTTC
TRBJ2-1 | TRBV11-2 | NA | NA | CASSSEGALEQFF | TGTGCCAGCAGCTCCGAAGGGGCTCTCGAGCAGTTCTTC
TRBJ2-3 | TRBV7-2 | NA | NA | CASSLMAQASSWGTDTQYF | TGTGCCAGCAGCTTAATGGCGCAAGCTTCCTCGTGGGGCACAGATACGCAGTATTTT
TRBJ2-1 | TRBV12-3/TRBV12-4 | TRBD1 | NA | CASRLAGGNEQFF | TGTGCCAGCCGACTCGCAGGGGGCAATGAGCAGTTCTTC
TRBJ1-2 | TRBV5-1 | NA | NA | CASSTQDRDYTF | TGCGCCAGCAGCACACAGGATCGGGACTACACCTTC
TRBJ2-4 | TRBV5-5 | TRBD2 | once | CACSLGLAGEQYF | TGTGCCTGCAGCTTGGGACTAGCCGGTGAGCAGTACTTC
TRBJ1-2 | TRBV15 | TRBD1 | NA | CATSRVNRGNYGYTF | TGTGCCACCAGCAGAGTCAACAGGGGCAACTATGGCTACACCTTC
TRBJ2-7 | TRBV5-1 | TRBD2 | NA | CASSQSASGGTYEQYF | TGCGCCAGCAGCCAAAGTGCTAGCGGGGGGACGTACGAGCAGTACTTC
TRBJ2-1 | TRBV24-1 | TRBD2 | NA | CATSDSGLAGRNEQFF | TGTGCCACCAGTGATTCGGGACTAGCGGGCCGCAATGAGCAGTTCTTC
TRBJ2-7 | TRBV7-9 | NA | few | CASSLGGTVYYEQYF | TGTGCCAGCAGCTTAGGCGGTACGGTTTATTACGAGCAGTACTTC
TRBJ2-7 | TRBV6-5 | NA | few | CARDSGSTYEQYF | TGTGCCAGGGACTCGGGTTCCACCTACGAGCAGTACTTC
TRBJ2-7 | TRBV9 | TRBD2 | NA | CASSHGLAYEQYF | TGTGCCAGCAGCCATGGACTAGCCTACGAGCAGTACTTC
TRBJ2-4 | TRBV2 | TRBD2 | few | CASRTLAGQKNIQYF | TGTGCCAGCAGGACGCTAGCGGGACAGAAAAACATTCAGTACTTC
TRBJ1-4 | TRBV4-1 | NA | few | CASPRSTNEKLFF | TGCGCCAGTCCCCGCAGTACTAATGAAAAACTGTTTTTT
TRBJ2-5 | TRBV28 | NA | NA | CASSPGGTPQGETQYF | TGTGCCAGCAGTCCCGGAGGGACTCCCCAGGGAGAGACCCAGTACTTC
TRBJ1-6 | TRBV6-5 | NA | NA | CASSYQGVNNSPLHF | TGTGCCAGCAGTTATCAAGGGGTTAATAATTCACCCCTCCACTTT
TRBJ2-7 | TRBV29-1 | TRBD1 | NA | CSTGQGEGYEQYF | TGCAGTACAGGACAGGGGGAAGGTTACGAGCAGTACTTC
TRBJ2-5 | TRBV6-5 | NA | few | CASSYYFGTVQETQYF | TGTGCCAGCAGTTACTACTTCGGGACGGTCCAAGAGACCCAGTACTTC
TRBJ2-7 | TRBV7-2 | TRBD2 | NA | CASSSRQRGGYEQYF | TGTGCCAGCAGCTCGAGACAGCGGGGGGGCTACGAGCAGTACTTC
TRBJ2-3 | TRBV9 | TRBD2 | NA | CASSPGTSGYTDTQYF | TGTGCCAGCAGCCCAGGGACTAGCGGTTACACAGATACGCAGTATTTT
TRBJ2-4 | TRBV12-3/TRBV12-4 | NA | NA | CASTTSDRAKNIQYF | TGTGCCAGCACTACTTCCGACAGGGCCAAAAACATTCAGTACTTC
TRBJ2-5 | TRBV2 | TRBD2 | few | CASSLAGDLQETQYF | TGTGCCAGCAGCCTAGCGGGGGACCTCCAAGAGACCCAGTACTTC
TRBJ2-1 | TRBV6-2/TRBV6-3 | TRBD2 | few | CASTRAGPSYNEQFF | TGTGCCAGTACTAGAGCGGGACCCTCCTACAATGAGCAGTTCTTC
TRBJ1-2 | TRBV20-1 | NA | few | CSARGVRREDYGYTF | TGCAGTGCTAGAGGGGTCAGGAGGGAGGACTATGGCTACACCTTC
TRBJ2-5 | TRBV9 | TRBD2 | NA | CASSRVATSGNEQYF | TGTGCCAGCAGCCGCGTTGCGACTAGCGGCAATGAGCAGTACTTC
TRBJ1-1 | TRBV6-6 | NA | NA | CASSYGGLRTEAFF | TGTGCCAGCAGTTACGGGGGGCTGCGCACTGAAGCTTTCTTT
TRBJ2-7 | TRBV6-2/TRBV6-3 | NA | NA | CASSYSSHRIRYEQYF | TGTGCCAGCAGTTACTCGTCCCACAGGATTCGCTACGAGCAGTACTTC
TRBJ2-1 | TRBV20-1 | NA | NA | CSASEGYNEQFF | TGCAGTGCTAGTGAGGGGTACAATGAGCAGTTCTTC